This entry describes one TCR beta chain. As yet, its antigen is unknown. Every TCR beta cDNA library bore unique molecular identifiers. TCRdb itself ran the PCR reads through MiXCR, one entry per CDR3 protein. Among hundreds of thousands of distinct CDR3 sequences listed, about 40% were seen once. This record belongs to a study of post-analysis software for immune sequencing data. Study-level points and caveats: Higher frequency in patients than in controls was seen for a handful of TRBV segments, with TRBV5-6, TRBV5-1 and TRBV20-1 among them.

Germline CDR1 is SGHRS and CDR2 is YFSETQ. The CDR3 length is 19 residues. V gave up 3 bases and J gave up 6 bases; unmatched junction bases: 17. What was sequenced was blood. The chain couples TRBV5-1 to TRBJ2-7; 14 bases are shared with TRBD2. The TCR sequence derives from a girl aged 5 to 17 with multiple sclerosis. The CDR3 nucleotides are TGCGCCAGCAGCTATGGACTAGCGGGAGGACTTTCAAAGGGGGGCGAGCAGTACTTC. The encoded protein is CASSYGLAGGLSKGGEQYF.